What follows are 8 T cell receptor beta chains derived from one specimen sequenced in a study of shared clonotypes between healthy human individuals. Naive CD8 cells comprised CD45RO-negative, CCR7-positively selected cells, excluding terminally differentiated effector memory CD45RA+ cells. Assay: immunoSEQ multiplex PCR; the TCRdb copy retains only in-frame clones and omits some. The sample holds about 2,100,000 clones, roughly 91% seen once. Sample: naive CD8+ T cells from PBMCs. These receptor sequences come from a man aged 18 to 29 in good health. Some clones in this sample may be carry-over from other donors' samples.

V is TRBV5-6 and J is TRBJ2-7; D not resolved. CDR3 length equals 17 residues. Germline loops: CDR1 SGHDT, CDR2 YYEEEE. Trimming stripped 4 bases from V and 1 base from J, with 21 bases between. CDR3 protein: CASSPSVPTWESYEQYF. The CDR3 nucleotides are TGTGCCAGCAGCCCCTCAGTCCCCACTTGGGAATCCTACGAGCAGTACTTC.

The chain employs TRBV11-1 and TRBJ2-7; D is uncertain. V dropped 5 bases and J dropped 7 bases, with 18 bases sitting between them. Per germline, CDR1 SGHAT and CDR2 FQDESV (reference sequence). This CDR3 has 14 amino acids. CDR3 residues: CASSENLGLGEQYF. CDR3 coding DNA: TGTGCCAGCAGCGAAAATTTAGGCCTTGGGGAGCAGTACTTC.

This chain joins TRBV19 and TRBJ2-7; possibly TRBD1 for D (6 bases). Germline CDR1 is LNHDA and CDR2 is SQIVND (reference sequence). The CDR3 has 15 amino acids. V lost 7 bases to trimming and J lost 2 bases, with 18 bases between them. The CDR3 coding sequence is TGTGCCAGTAACCCACAACCTGGACAGACCTACGAGCAGTACTTC. Its translation: CASNPQPGQTYEQYF.

On this clone itself: The same CDR3 can be traced to other DNA sequences in this sample. The gene calls are TRBV18 and TRBJ1-2; D not certain. This CDR3 is 12 amino acids long. Trimming left V 1 base short and J 6 bases short, with 6 bases between. Looked up from germline, CDR1 is KGHSH and CDR2 is LQKENI. As DNA, the CDR3 is TGTGCCAGCTCACCACAGGACGATGGCTACACCTTC. Residues: CASSPQDDGYTF.

The V and J genes are TRBV5-6 and TRBJ2-7; D gene unclear. The germline V gene has CDR1 SGHDT and CDR2 YYEEEE. V shed 0 bases and J shed 9 bases, with 10 bases lying between them. The length of the CDR3 is 12 residues. The CDR3 nucleotides read TGTGCCAGCAGCTTGGACAGATCCCGGCAGTACTTC. Translating gives CASSLDRSRQYF.

This clone was seen more than once but under ten times. V and J are TRBV4-3 and TRBJ1-5, with D maybe TRBD1 (6 bases). This CDR3 region has 13 residues. V lost 0 bases, J lost 10 bases, and 10 bases lay in between. The germline gives CDR1 LGHNA, CDR2 YSLEER. The CDR3 nucleotides are TGCGCCAGCAGCCAAGAGAGGACAGCCCCCCAGCATTTT. Translation: CASSQERTAPQHF.

This rearrangement joins TRBV6-7 to TRBJ1-2; 8 nucleotides agree with TRBD1. TRBV6-7 is an ORF, and what it does is uncertain. J lost 2 bases, V lost 0 bases, and 5 bases had no gene match. The CDR3 totals 16 residues. CDR3 DNA: TGTGCCAGCAGTTACTCGCTCAGGGGGCGCAACTATGGCTACACCTTC. This sequence encodes CASSYSLRGRNYGYTF.

With respect to this clone: Other nucleotide sequences in the sample specify the same CDR3. The chain carries TRBV7-8 and TRBJ2-2; D may be TRBD1 (6 bases). The CDR3 runs 14 residues. Germline CDR1 reads SGHVS; CDR2 reads FQNEAQ. Between the trimmed V and J ends, which lost 5 bases and 1 base, there was a span of 8 bases. The CDR3 loop is CASSLGGNTGELFF. In nucleotides, the CDR3 is TGTGCCAGCAGCCTAGGGGGGAACACCGGGGAGCTGTTTTTT.